This T cell receptor beta chain is drawn from a study of response to subunit inactivated influenza vaccine. To note about this clonotype: Its specificity is not known.

General study findings and limits: The authors put forward the suggestion that each seasonal influenza vaccination may bring in only a limited number of new T cells.

TCRdb re-analysed the RT-PCR reads in MiXCR, keeping a single row per CDR3 protein. The profile shows about 520,000 distinct CDR3 sequences, 25% of them singletons. V lost 8 bases, J lost 1 base, and 10 bases stayed unmatched. The length of the CDR3 is 16 residues. Germline V gene sequence: CDR1 WSHSY, CDR2 SAAADI. The sequencing used CD4+ T cells sorted from PBMCs, collected more than 4 days after vaccination. The V call is TRBV10-2, the J call TRBJ2-3; 9 bases line up with TRBD2. The receptor's source is a man between 50 and 59 years old who received an inactivated influenza vaccine. CDR3 DNA sequence: TGCGCCAGCGCCGAGGTCCTAGCGGGGCGCACAGATACGCAGTATTTT. It is translated as CASAEVLAGRTDTQYF.